This T cell receptor (beta chain) came from a study of STAT3 mutations in large granular lymphocyte leukemia. Study results and limitations: Every T-LGLL patient had at least one immunodominant TCRbeta clonotype. Suggested: STAT3 mutation was not the ancestral event for these clonal expansions.

The CDR3 runs to 13 residues. Trimming removed 6 bases at V and 4 bases at J, with 10 bases between. Germline V lookup: CDR1 MDHEN, CDR2 SYDVKM. This table comes from immunoSEQ multiplex PCR, and its TCRdb copy is limited to in-frame clones, with some not included. The repertoire has some 9,100 clones, under 95% of them found once; the top ten carry 66%. Notes on this clone: The antigen is not known.

Material: peripheral blood mononuclear cells. V usage is TRBV28 and J usage is TRBJ2-1, with D perhaps TRBD2 (6 bases). The clonotype was recovered from a man in his 60s with T-cell large granular lymphocyte leukemia. Some clones in this sample may be carry-over from other donors' samples. CDR3 sequence (DNA): TGTGCCAGCAGGAAGAGCGGGTACAATGAGCAGTTCTTC. Translated, it gives CASRKSGYNEQFF.